This TCR beta chain appears in the sequencing data of a study of OX40 agonist ivuxolimab in advanced cancers. Autoimmune disease history or systemic immunosuppression led to patients being barred. Findings of the study overall: Clonal expansion by week 6 occurred in CD4+ and CD8+ blood T cells (at 0.1 to 3.0 mg/kg). It was not determined which antigens were specifically recognized by the peripheral T cells that had undergone clonal expansion. Clonal expansion was among the lowest in partial responders at 0.1-3.0 mg/kg, especially CD8+.

A note on this clone: Its antigen remains unknown.

Profiling relied on immunoSEQ multiplex PCR, and the TCRdb table lists in-frame clones only, not all of them. This table has around 68,000 clones, 75% to 95% appearing once. This receptor was identified in an adult with an advanced solid tumor such as melanoma, head and neck, liver or kidney cancer. Sequencing used CD4+ or CD8+ T cells sorted from blood, obtained in a trial of the OX40 agonist ivuxolimab.

The CDR3 nucleotides are TGTGCCAGCAGCTTTAGGACTAGCGGCACAGATACGCAGTATTTT. This sequence encodes CASSFRTSGTDTQYF. The chain links TRBV5-4 to TRBJ2-3, with TRBD2 matching over 9 bases. This CDR3 region has 15 residues. Unmatched junction bases numbered 2, after V lost 2 bases and J lost 1 base. Per germline, CDR1 SGHNT and CDR2 YYREEE (reference sequence).